The following is a T cell receptor beta chain sequence with its context. TCRdb's table, derived via immunoSEQ multiplex PCR, lists solely in-frame clones and lacks some. Among approximately 500,000 clones listed, roughly 90% were seen once. The sample comes from a study of blood T cell repertoires in COVID-19. Trimming cost V 2 bases and J 0 bases, with 5 bases left between them. The CDR3 is made up of 15 amino acids. CDR1 is MNHEY, CDR2 SVGAGI, per germline. The V and J genes are TRBV6-5 and TRBJ1-6, with no clear D. The sequence came from a woman between 35 and 50 years old who had recovered from COVID-19. Sequenced material: PBMCs or T cells enriched from blood (not recorded which). This CDR3 is CASSYSGSYNSPLHF. The CDR3 coding sequence is TGTGCCAGCAGTTACAGCGGCTCCTATAATTCACCCCTCCACTTT.